This T cell receptor beta chain was profiled in a study of CD8 T cells in ankylosing spondylitis. Library preparation for TCR beta used quantitative 5'-RACE with molecular barcodes. Each CDR3 protein is one row after TCRdb ran MiXCR on the 5' RACE reads. The top ten clones hold around 8% of a sample with 250,000 to 350,000 distinct CDR3 sequences, 15% to 20% of them seen once. Germline values: CDR1 SGHTA, CDR2 FQGNSA. Trimming removed 3 bases from V and 1 base from J, with 7 bases in between. The CDR3 consists of 14 residues. This clonotype has more than one count but fewer than ten. The chain couples TRBV7-2 to TRBJ2-1; D is unresolved. The specimen sequenced was blood, either unsorted or a sorted T cell fraction (not recorded which). The source is a male donor with ankylosing spondylitis or in good health (not recorded which). As DNA, the CDR3 is TGTGCCAGCAGCTTGGAAACTTCCTACAATGAGCAGTTCTTC. As protein: CASSLETSYNEQFF. Full variable domain (missing parts from reference TRBV7-2 and TRBJ2-1): GAGVSQSPSNKVTEKGKDVELRCDPISGHTALYWYRQSLGQGLEFLIYFQGNSAPDKSGLPSDRFSAERTGGSVSTLTIQRTQQEDSAVYLCASSLETSYNEQFFGPGTRLTVL.